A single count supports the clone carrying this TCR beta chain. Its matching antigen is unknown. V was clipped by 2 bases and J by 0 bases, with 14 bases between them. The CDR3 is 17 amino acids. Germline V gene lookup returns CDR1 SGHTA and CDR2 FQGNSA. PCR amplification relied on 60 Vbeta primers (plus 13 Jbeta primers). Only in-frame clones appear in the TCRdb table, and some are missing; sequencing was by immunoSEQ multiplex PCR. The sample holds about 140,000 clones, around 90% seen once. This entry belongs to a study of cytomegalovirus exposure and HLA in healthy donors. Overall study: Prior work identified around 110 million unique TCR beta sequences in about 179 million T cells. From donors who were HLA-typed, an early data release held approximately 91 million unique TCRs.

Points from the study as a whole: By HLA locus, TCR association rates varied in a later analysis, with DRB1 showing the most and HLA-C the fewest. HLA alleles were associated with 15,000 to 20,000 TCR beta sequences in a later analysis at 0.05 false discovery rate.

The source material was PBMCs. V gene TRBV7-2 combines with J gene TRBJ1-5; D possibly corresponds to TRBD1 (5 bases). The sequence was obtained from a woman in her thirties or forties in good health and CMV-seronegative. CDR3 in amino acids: CASSLRAQGFSNQPQHF. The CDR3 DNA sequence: TGTGCCAGCAGCTTAAGGGCCCAGGGTTTTAGCAATCAGCCCCAGCATTTT.